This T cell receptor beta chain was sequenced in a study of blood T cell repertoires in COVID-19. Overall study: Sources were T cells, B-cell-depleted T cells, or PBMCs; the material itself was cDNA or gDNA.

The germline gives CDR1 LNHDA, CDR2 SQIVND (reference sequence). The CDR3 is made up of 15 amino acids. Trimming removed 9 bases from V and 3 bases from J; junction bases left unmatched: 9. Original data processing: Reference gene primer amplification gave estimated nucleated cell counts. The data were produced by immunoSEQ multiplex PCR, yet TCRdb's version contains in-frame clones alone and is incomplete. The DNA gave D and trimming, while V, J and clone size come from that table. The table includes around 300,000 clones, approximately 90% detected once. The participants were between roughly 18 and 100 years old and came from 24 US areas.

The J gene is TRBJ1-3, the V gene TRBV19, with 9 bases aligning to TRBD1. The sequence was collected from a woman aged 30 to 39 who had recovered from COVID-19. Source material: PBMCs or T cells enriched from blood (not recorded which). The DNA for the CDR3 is TGTGCCAGCCAACGGGACAGGGTCGTTGGAAACACCATATATTTT. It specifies CASQRDRVVGNTIYF.